This paragraph reports one T cell receptor beta chain. Its antigen is unidentified. This entry comes from a study of CXCR3-negative and CXCR3-positive naive CD8 T cells. CDR1 and CDR2 (germline): DFQATT, SNEGSKA (reference sequence). The CDR3 is 13 residues long. The authors gated naive CD8+ T cells as CD45RO-CCR7+CD27+CD95-. Study-level results: Between one naive subset and the other, surface CD5 was comparable, and TCR strength was inferred from TRB CDR3 properties. Much lower diversity was found in memory CD8+ cells, while both naive subsets had comparably high diversity. Naive cells that were CXCR3-positive had more hydrophobic TRB CDR3s (compared with CXCR3-negative naive cells).

The method, 5' RACE with UMI labels, was used to prepare the TRB cDNA libraries. Each CDR3 protein gets one entry in TCRdb, which reprocessed the 5' RACE reads and gives no DNA. The table lists tens of thousands of distinct CDR3 sequences, with roughly 1.6% in the top ten. What was sequenced was naive CXCR3- CD8+ T cells from blood. Noted subset: CD45RO-CCR7+CD27+CD95- naive CD8+ T cells lacking CXCR3 (TNR3-). The chain has TRBV20-1 and TRBJ2-7. The clonotype was recovered from a human donor in good health. Some clones in this sample may be carry-over from other donors' samples. The chain's CDR3 is CSARGQGSYEQYF.